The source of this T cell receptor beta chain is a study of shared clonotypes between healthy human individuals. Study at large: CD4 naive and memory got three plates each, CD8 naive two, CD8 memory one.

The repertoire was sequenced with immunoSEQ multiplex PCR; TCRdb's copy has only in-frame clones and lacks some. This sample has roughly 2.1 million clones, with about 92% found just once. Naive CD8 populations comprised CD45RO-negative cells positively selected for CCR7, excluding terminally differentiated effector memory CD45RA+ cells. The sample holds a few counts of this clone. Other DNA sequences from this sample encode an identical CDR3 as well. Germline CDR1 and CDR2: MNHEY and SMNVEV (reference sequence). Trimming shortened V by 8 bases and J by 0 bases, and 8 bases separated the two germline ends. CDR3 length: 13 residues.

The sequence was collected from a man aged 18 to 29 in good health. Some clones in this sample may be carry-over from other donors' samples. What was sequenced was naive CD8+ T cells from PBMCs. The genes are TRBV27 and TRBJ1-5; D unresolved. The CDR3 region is CASSWDSNQPQHF. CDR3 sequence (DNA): TGTGCCAGCTCGTGGGATAGCAATCAGCCCCAGCATTTT.